The 3 T cell receptor beta chains below all came from one sample that was sequenced in a study of CD8 T cells in ankylosing spondylitis. TCRdb re-called the 5' RACE reads with MiXCR, one entry per CDR3 protein. The table includes some 200,000 distinct CDR3 sequences, roughly 18% detected once. Sequenced: blood, either unsorted or a sorted T cell fraction (not recorded which). Receptors were obtained from a male donor aged 10 to 30 with ankylosing spondylitis or in good health (not recorded which).

At least ten counts were recorded for this clonotype. This chain uses TRBV29-1 with TRBJ2-2; D ambiguous. The germline CDR1 and CDR2 sequences are SQVTM and ANQGSEA. The CDR3 has 14 residues. With 0 bases removed from V and 5 bases from J, the gap between germline ends came to 10 bases. The CDR3 sequence is CSVEERARTGELFF. CDR3 nucleotides: TGCAGCGTTGAAGAACGGGCGAGGACCGGGGAGCTGTTTTTT.

There are many counts of this clonotype. The CDR3 bases are TGCAGCGCTGATGACTCAGGCGGGCAGACCCAGTACTTC. Residues: CSADDSGGQTQYF. This chain uses TRBV29-1 with TRBJ2-5, with TRBD2 as a possible D gene (5 bases). The CDR3 is 13 residues long. In germline, CDR1 is SQVTM, CDR2 ANQGSEA. V was cut by 7 bases and J by 6 bases, with 18 bases left in between.

This clonotype was picked up many times. The V call is TRBV24-1, the J call TRBJ2-7; D gene ambiguous. V lost 4 bases and J lost 3, with 9 bases in between. This CDR3 is built from 13 residues. Per the germline V gene, CDR1 is KGHDR and CDR2 is SFDVKD. The CDR3 bases are TGTGCCACCAGTGACGCGAATAACTACGAGCAGTACTTC. This gives the protein CATSDANNYEQYF.